A single sample is the source of the 27 T cell receptor beta chains below, sequenced in a study of blood T cell repertoires in COVID-19 (dated by TCRdb to 2020 to 2022). The library relied on the immunoSEQ multiplex PCR assay. TCRdb's version of the immuneACCESS table is confined to in-frame rearrangements and falls short of the full clone set. An unresolved V gene accounts for under half of the shortfall where checked; the remainder is of unknown origin. In this sample the table shows 23,000 or so clones, more than 90% of which occur a single time. The top ten hold under 8% of the sample. The sample taken for sequencing was peripheral blood. These receptors originate from a human donor in a cohort sampled during active COVID-19.

J is TRBJ2-1 and V is TRBV5-4, with D maybe TRBD2 (6 bases). Germline CDR1 SGHNT, CDR2 YYREEE (reference sequence). This CDR3 region has 15 residues. V lost 3 bases to trimming and J lost 1 base, with 11 bases between them. For the CDR3, the DNA is TGTGCCAGCAGCTCGGTCCGGGGGTCCTACAATGAGCAGTTCTTC. Translation gives CASSSVRGSYNEQFF.

This rearrangement joins TRBV5-1 to TRBJ2-5, with 7 bases matching TRBD1. The CDR3 runs 14 residues. J lost 5 bases, V lost 4 bases, and 8 bases had no gene match. The germline CDR1 and CDR2 sequences are SGHRS and YFSETQ. The CDR3 protein is CASSEQGKMETQYF. The CDR3 DNA sequence: TGCGCCAGCAGCGAACAGGGGAAGATGGAGACCCAGTACTTC.

The chain has TRBV2 and TRBJ2-4; TRBD2 agrees at 7 bases. J lost 0 bases, V lost 2 bases, and 4 bases had no gene match. Germline CDR1 reads SNHLY; CDR2 reads FYNNEI. This CDR3 spans 16 amino acids. For the CDR3, the DNA is TGTGCCAGCAGTGAACCCAGCGGGATAGCCAAAAACATTCAGTACTTC. Its protein product is CASSEPSGIAKNIQYF.

The chain carries TRBV5-5 and TRBJ2-1, with D possibly being TRBD1 (6 bases). The CDR3 is 15 residues long. V lost 4 bases to trimming and J lost 2 bases, with 13 bases between them. Germline V gene data show CDR1 as SGHKS and CDR2 as YYEKEE (reference sequence). The chain's CDR3 is CASSNSRGPYNEQFF. CDR3 coding DNA: TGTGCCAGCAGCAACTCCAGGGGTCCCTACAATGAGCAGTTCTTC. The whole variable domain, remainder taken from reference TRBV5-5 and TRBJ2-1, is DAGVTQSPTHLIKTRGQQVTLRCSPISGHKSVSWYQQVLGQGPQFIFQYYEKEERGRGNFPDRFSARQFPNYSSELNVNALLLGDSALYLCASSNSRGPYNEQFFGPGTRLTVL.

The chain uses TRBV12-3 or TRBV12-4 and TRBJ2-5, with D perhaps TRBD1 (5 bases). V lost 2 bases and J 2 bases, leaving 6 bases between the germline ends. The CDR3 consists of 13 residues. The CDR3 DNA reads TGTGCCAGCAGTTTACGACAGCAAGAGACCCAGTACTTC. Amino acid sequence: CASSLRQQETQYF.

The chain joins TRBV5-1 to TRBJ1-1, with D maybe TRBD1 (6 bases). The germline gives CDR1 SGHRS, CDR2 YFSETQ. CDR3 length: 13 amino acids. Trimming removed 2 bases from V and 5 bases from J, with 10 bases in between. The CDR3 region is CASSFGDMTEAFF. The CDR3 DNA is TGCGCCAGCAGCTTCGGGGACATGACTGAAGCTTTCTTT.

V is TRBV2 and J is TRBJ2-2; 10 bases align to TRBD1. The CDR3 length is 14 residues. CDR1 and CDR2 (germline): SNHLY, FYNNEI. V gave up 6 bases and J gave up 8 bases; unmatched junction bases: 6. The CDR3 region is CASRVGTGAGELFF. CDR3 sequence (DNA): TGTGCCAGCAGGGTCGGGACAGGGGCGGGGGAGCTGTTTTTT.

V gene TRBV5-1 combines with J gene TRBJ2-2; 7 bases are a match to TRBD1. The V and J ends lost 4 bases and 5 bases, in that order; junction bases with no gene match: 11. The germline gives CDR1 SGHRS, CDR2 YFSETQ. The CDR3 contains 16 residues. The CDR3 DNA is TGCGCCAGCAGCCGTGAGGGGGCAGGGAGTACCGGGGAGCTGTTTTTT. Translating gives CASSREGAGSTGELFF.

This chain uses TRBV19 with TRBJ1-5, with D unresolved. V was clipped by 10 bases and J by 0 bases, with 13 bases between them. Germline CDR1 LNHDA, CDR2 SQIVND (reference sequence). The CDR3 length is 14 residues. DNA of the CDR3: TGTGCCACCAAAGGAGGTAATAGCAATCAGCCCCAGCATTTT. This translates into CATKGGNSNQPQHF.

In its sample, this clone was seen once. At the DNA level, this CDR3 is encoded by other sequences in the same sample as well. The chain combines TRBV27 with TRBJ2-7; 7 bases are a match to TRBD2. Per the germline V gene, CDR1 is MNHEY and CDR2 is SMNVEV (reference sequence). CDR3 length equals 15 residues. V dropped 0 bases and J dropped 1; count of bases not matched to a gene: 3. This CDR3 reads CASSLSSGGSYEQYF. The CDR3 DNA is TGTGCCAGCAGTTTATCTTCGGGGGGATCCTACGAGCAGTACTTC.

Written as DNA, the CDR3 is TGTGCCAGCAGCCGCCGGGGGAGCGGGACCCTCTCCGAGCAGTACTTC. Amino acids: CASSRRGSGTLSEQYF. The chain couples TRBV3-1 (or the pseudogene TRBV3-2) to TRBJ2-7, with 7 nucleotides matching TRBD2. The J segment lost 6 bases and the V segment lost 4 bases, leaving 15 bases of the junction unmatched. The CDR3 covers 16 residues. Germline V gives CDR1 LGHDT, CDR2 YNNKEL (reference sequence).

This chain uses TRBV28 with TRBJ1-2; TRBD1 agrees at 9 bases. The junction had 9 bases not matched to a gene; V was cut back by 3 bases and J by 4 bases. Germline V CDR1 and CDR2: MDHEN, SYDVKM. The CDR3 consists of 16 residues. The CDR3 spells CASSLPPGQGGYGYTF. The CDR3, as DNA: TGTGCCAGCAGTTTGCCTCCGGGACAGGGAGGCTATGGCTACACCTTC.

The chain is built from TRBV19 and TRBJ1-5, with 9 bases matching TRBD1. Looked up from germline, CDR1 is LNHDA and CDR2 is SQIVND (reference sequence). CDR3 length: 15 residues. J lost 9 bases, V lost 4 bases, and 10 bases had no gene match. CDR3 coding DNA: TGTGCCAGTAGTACGACAGGGGGACCCGGTCTGCCCCAGCATTTT. This sequence encodes CASSTTGGPGLPQHF.

The CDR3: CASSPTPGSYYEQYF. The CDR3 nucleotides are TGCGCCAGCAGCCCCACCCCGGGATCTTACTACGAGCAGTACTTC. This rearrangement joins TRBV5-1 to TRBJ2-7; weak D call: TRBD2 (5 bases). The germline V gene encodes CDR1 SGHRS and CDR2 YFSETQ. The CDR3 loop spans 15 amino acids. Trimming stripped 4 bases from V and 3 bases from J, with 17 bases between.

The J gene is TRBJ2-4, the V gene TRBV28, with 11 bases lining up with TRBD1. Germline CDR1 and CDR2: MDHEN and SYDVKM. After removal of 5 bases from V and 8 bases from J, the junction contained 11 bases not matched to a gene. The CDR3 has 16 amino acids. The CDR3 bases are TGTGCCAGCAGTATCCCACCCGGGACAGGGGGTGACATTCAGTACTTC. It yields the protein CASSIPPGTGGDIQYF.

The chain recombines TRBV13 with TRBJ2-1; 8 bases match TRBD2. CDR3 size: 20 residues. Germline CDR1 and CDR2: PRHDT and FYEKMQ (reference sequence). V shed 0 bases, J shed 2 bases, and the junction held 15 bases outside the gene matches. The CDR3 loop reads CASSLGVSGIPWGTYNEQFF. Here the CDR3 DNA reads TGTGCCAGCAGCTTAGGAGTTAGCGGGATTCCCTGGGGAACCTACAATGAGCAGTTCTTC.

The V gene is TRBV30, the J gene TRBJ2-7; 11 positions match TRBD2. Germline V gene lookup returns CDR1 GTSNPN and CDR2 SVGIG (reference sequence). Germline trimming cut 2 bases from V and 2 bases from J; bases unmatched to any gene: 5. This CDR3 contains 15 residues. CDR3 amino acids: CAWSNLAGGPYEQYF. CDR3 sequence (DNA): TGTGCCTGGAGTAATTTAGCGGGAGGGCCCTACGAGCAGTACTTC.

V usage is TRBV18 and J usage is TRBJ1-4, with 10 bases lining up with TRBD1. Per germline, CDR1 KGHSH and CDR2 LQKENI. The CDR3 totals 17 residues. J lost 0 bases, V lost 6 bases, and 7 bases had no gene match. In nucleotides, the CDR3 is TGTGCCAGCTCGGAAAGACAGGGGGCCGCAACTAATGAAAAACTGTTTTTT. It encodes CASSERQGAATNEKLFF.

This chain connects TRBV24-1 to TRBJ2-2, with no clear D. Germline V gene data show CDR1 as KGHDR and CDR2 as SFDVKD. This CDR3 spans 14 amino acids. Trimming took 5 bases from V and 4 from J, leaving 10 bases between them. The CDR3 nucleotides are TGTGCCACCAGTGGTAATAGCCTCACCGGGGAGCTGTTTTTT. Translating it yields CATSGNSLTGELFF.

This chain links TRBV18 with TRBJ2-1, with 7 bases matching TRBD1. The germline V gene has CDR1 KGHSH and CDR2 LQKENI. J was trimmed by 6 bases and V by 2 bases; bases with no gene match: 7. This CDR3 has 15 amino acids. The CDR3 DNA reads as TGTGCCAGCTCACCAGGGACAGCAGGACGCAATGAGCAGTTCTTC. Amino acid sequence: CASSPGTAGRNEQFF.

This sequence joins TRBV25-1 and TRBJ2-1, with 8 bases identical to TRBD2. Germline values: CDR1 MGHDK, CDR2 SYGVNS. CDR3 length: 15 amino acids. V gave up 10 bases and J gave up 1 base; unmatched junction bases: 9. CDR3 loop: CATSPGGESYNEQFF. CDR3 DNA: TGTGCCACCTCCCCCGGGGGGGAATCCTACAATGAGCAGTTCTTC.

The rearrangement joins TRBV12-3 or TRBV12-4 to TRBJ1-2; 7 bases align to TRBD1. The length of the CDR3 is 12 residues. With 8 bases clipped from V and 4 bases from J, the junction kept 4 bases outside the gene matches. For the CDR3, the DNA is TGTGCCAGCTCGGGACAGATCTATGGCTACACCTTC. This sequence encodes CASSGQIYGYTF.

The chain has TRBV3-1 (or the pseudogene TRBV3-2) and TRBJ1-4; D gene ambiguous. V shed 1 base and J shed 4 bases, with 7 bases lying between them. Germline V gene data show CDR1 as LGHDT and CDR2 as YNNKEL (reference sequence). The CDR3 consists of 14 residues. The CDR3 DNA sequence: TGTGCCAGCAGCCAAGGTCTTATTAATGAAAAACTGTTTTTT. Its translation: CASSQGLINEKLFF.

This clone came up once. The CDR3 DNA follows: TGTGCCAGTAGTATGAGTTCTGGAAACACCATATATTTT. Protein product: CASSMSSGNTIYF. This chain uses TRBV19 with TRBJ1-3, with D unresolved. The CDR3 spans 13 residues. Germline V gene sequence: CDR1 LNHDA, CDR2 SQIVND (reference sequence). Trimming removed 3 bases from V and 1 base from J, with 4 bases in between.

The chain is built from TRBV11-2 and TRBJ1-2; D uncertain. This CDR3 is 14 amino acids long. Trimming took 5 bases from V and 6 from J, leaving 16 bases between them. The germline V gene encodes CDR1 SGHAT and CDR2 FQNNGV. CDR3 in amino acids: CASSPLVKEDGYTF. The CDR3, as DNA: TGTGCCAGCAGCCCCCTTGTTAAGGAGGATGGCTACACCTTC.

The chain combines TRBV2 with TRBJ2-7; 11 bases fit TRBD1. V lost 7 bases and J lost 7; bases outside the gene matches: 9. Germline assignment: CDR1 SNHLY and CDR2 FYNNEI. The CDR3 sequence is 14 residues long. CDR3 loop: CASTGQGVIGEQYF. In DNA, the CDR3 is TGTGCCAGCACGGGACAGGGGGTTATAGGGGAGCAGTACTTC.

This sequence joins TRBV19 and TRBJ1-2, with 8 bases aligning to TRBD1. CDR3 length: 16 amino acids. The trim removed 6 bases at V and 5 bases at J, leaving 14 bases unmatched. The germline V gene encodes CDR1 LNHDA and CDR2 SQIVND (reference sequence). This chain's CDR3 is CASRSPAGTGGYGYTF. CDR3 sequence (DNA): TGTGCCAGTAGATCGCCCGCAGGTACAGGGGGTTATGGCTACACCTTC.